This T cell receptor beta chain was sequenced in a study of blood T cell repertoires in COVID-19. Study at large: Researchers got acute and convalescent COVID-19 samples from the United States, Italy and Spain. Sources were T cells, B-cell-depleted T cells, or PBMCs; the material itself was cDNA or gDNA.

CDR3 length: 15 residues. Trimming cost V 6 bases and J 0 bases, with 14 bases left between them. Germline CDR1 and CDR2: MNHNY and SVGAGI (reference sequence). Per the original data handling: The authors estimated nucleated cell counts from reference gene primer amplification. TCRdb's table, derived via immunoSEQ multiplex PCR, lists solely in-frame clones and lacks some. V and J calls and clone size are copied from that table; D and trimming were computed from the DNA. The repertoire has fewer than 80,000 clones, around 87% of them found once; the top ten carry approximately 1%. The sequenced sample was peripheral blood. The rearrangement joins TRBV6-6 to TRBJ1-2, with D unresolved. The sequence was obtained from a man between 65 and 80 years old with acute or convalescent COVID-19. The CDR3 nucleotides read TGTGCCAGCAGCCAACGGCAGGAAACTAACTATGGCTACACCTTC. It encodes CASSQRQETNYGYTF.